This is a list of T cell receptor beta chains from one sample in a study of molecular identifiers for immune sequencing clone quantification. TCRdb analysed the PCR reads with MiXCR anew, one entry per CDR3 protein. The sample gives 60,000 to 70,000 distinct CDR3 sequences, around a sixth of which show up once; about 1.5% is in the top ten. The sequencing input was naive CD8+ T cells from blood, with Jurkat cell RNA spiked in. These receptors were obtained from a human donor in good health. Some libraries in this study had Jurkat cell RNA spiked in. Each CDR3 is given without its conserved first and last residue.

v_gene	j_gene	CDR3aa
TRBV18	TRBJ2-7	ASSPPGVTYVQY
TRBV7-2	TRBJ2-1	ASSLVKGVSLAGYNEQF
TRBV15	TRBJ1-1	ATKQGLVGTEAF
TRBV27	TRBJ2-7	ASSLSLAGGPHEQY
TRBV7-9	TRBJ2-1	ASSDQRTSGRVGDNEQF
TRBV13	TRBJ2-7	ASSAGTGRREQY
TRBV28	TRBJ1-1	ASSWTGRGTEAF
TRBV7-2	TRBJ2-3	AGSLVLRDTQY
TRBV6-2/TRBV6-3	TRBJ1-2	ASTYRGTYYGYT
TRBV7-7	TRBJ2-1	ASSLELDRGYEQF
TRBV20-1	TRBJ2-7	SARGGGLGPGYEQY
TRBV4-1	TRBJ2-7	ASSQDRFSYEQY
TRBV29-1	TRBJ1-4	SVEDPRENEKLF
TRBV14	TRBJ2-3	ASSTRPAGGDTQY
TRBV20-1	TRBJ2-7	SATLGYDEQY
TRBV7-9	TRBJ2-7	ASSFVTSELGRY
TRBV27	TRBJ2-7	ASSPGLAGGPKY
TRBV27	TRBJ2-7	ASSLQGMYEQY
TRBV4-2	TRBJ2-3	ASSQETVAGREGWYSGTDTQY
TRBV24-1	TRBJ2-3	ATSDSGLSDTQY
TRBV4-2	TRBJ1-5	ASSQGRGLNQPQH
TRBV7-8	TRBJ2-1	ASSLVGGLSVDEQF
TRBV7-9	TRBJ1-3	ASSLGDRPNTIY
TRBV11-2	TRBJ2-7	ASSLEAHPGYEQY
TRBV7-8	TRBJ2-1	ASSLALAIRINEQF
TRBV21-1	TRBJ2-5	ASSRRLAGEEAQY
TRBV2	TRBJ1-5	ASSAYRGRGQPQH
TRBV21-1	TRBJ2-5	ASSKVGVIQPQETQY
TRBV7-9	TRBJ2-3	ASSYGTGGSTDTQY
TRBV19	TRBJ2-2	ASSIWDTGNFNTGELF
TRBV4-1	TRBJ1-1	ASSQEPGLEAF
TRBV5-1	TRBJ2-5	ASSFKGESI
TRBV11-2	TRBJ1-6	ASSLGAGGHFSPLH
TRBV5-8	TRBJ1-1	ASSLAGSARTEAF
TRBV2	TRBJ2-7	ASSEGQGITYEQY
TRBV28	TRBJ1-4	ASSTSDRVGEKLF
TRBV7-2	TRBJ2-7	ASSLVGGPYEQY
TRBV7-2	TRBJ2-3	ASSLYFTDTQY
TRBV4-1	TRBJ2-7	ASSVGAGGGYEQY
TRBV7-6	TRBJ2-7	ASSLVVAVKVSHYEQY
TRBV12-5	TRBJ2-2	ASGLTTTNRDTVNTGELF
TRBV4-1	TRBJ2-1	ASSQALNNEQF
TRBV7-2	TRBJ2-1	ASSLTDSYNEQF
TRBV27	TRBJ2-2	ASSLSASGSAGELF
TRBV2	TRBJ2-3	ASSTPSGSSSDTQY
TRBV19	TRBJ2-6	ASNDGRYGANVLT
TRBV10-3	TRBJ2-3	AIRGTSFPGTDTQY
TRBV28	TRBJ2-3	ASMGHSTDTQY
TRBV2	TRBJ2-1	AGRGLVGNEQF
TRBV6-1	TRBJ2-7	ASSEAWGKVFGEQY
TRBV5-4	TRBJ2-7	ASSLVGDNEQY
TRBV7-9	TRBJ2-1	ASSSSPGADRAYNEQF
TRBV6-1	TRBJ2-3	ASSDFVGAVDTQY